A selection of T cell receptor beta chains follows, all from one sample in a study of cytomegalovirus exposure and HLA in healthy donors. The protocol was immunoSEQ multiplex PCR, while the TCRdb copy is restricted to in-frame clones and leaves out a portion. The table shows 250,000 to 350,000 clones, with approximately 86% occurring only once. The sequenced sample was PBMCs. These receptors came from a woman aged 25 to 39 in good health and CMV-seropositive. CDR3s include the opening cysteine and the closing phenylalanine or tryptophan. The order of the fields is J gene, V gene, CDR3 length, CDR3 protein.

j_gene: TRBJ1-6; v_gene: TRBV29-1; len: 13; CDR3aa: CSVLEVANSPLHF
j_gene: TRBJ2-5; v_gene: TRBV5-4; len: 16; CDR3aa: CASSLGTGGLQETQYF
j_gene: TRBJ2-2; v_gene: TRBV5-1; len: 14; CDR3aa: CASSESSDGGELFF
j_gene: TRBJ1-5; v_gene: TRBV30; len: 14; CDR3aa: CAWSKGLSNQPQHF
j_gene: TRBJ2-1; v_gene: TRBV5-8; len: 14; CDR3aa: CASSQAGSAAKQFF
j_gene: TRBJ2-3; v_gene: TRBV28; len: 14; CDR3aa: CASSYDRGLDTQYF
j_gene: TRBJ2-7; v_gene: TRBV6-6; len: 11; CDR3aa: CASSETHEQYF
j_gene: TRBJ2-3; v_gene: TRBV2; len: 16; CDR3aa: CASSPRLAGSTDTQYF
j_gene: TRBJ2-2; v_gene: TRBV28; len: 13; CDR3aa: CASSRGSAGELFF
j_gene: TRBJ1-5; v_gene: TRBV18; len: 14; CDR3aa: CASSPWGSNQPQHF
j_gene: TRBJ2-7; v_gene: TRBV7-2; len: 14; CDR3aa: CASSLGTDTYEQYF
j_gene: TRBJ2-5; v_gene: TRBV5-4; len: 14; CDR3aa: CASSLKGGRETQYF
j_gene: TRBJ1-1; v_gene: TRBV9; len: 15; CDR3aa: CASSVVEFGGNEAFF
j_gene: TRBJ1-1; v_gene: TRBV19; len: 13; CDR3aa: CASTGAPNTEAFF
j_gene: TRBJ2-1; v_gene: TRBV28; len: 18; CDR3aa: CASSFQGRILAGYNEQFF
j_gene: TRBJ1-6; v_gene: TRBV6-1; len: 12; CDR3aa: CASTDGGSPLHF
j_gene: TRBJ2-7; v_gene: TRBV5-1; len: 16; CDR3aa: CASSLVTSGRPHEQYF
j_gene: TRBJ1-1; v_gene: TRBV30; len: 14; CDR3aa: CAWSVDSVNTEAFF
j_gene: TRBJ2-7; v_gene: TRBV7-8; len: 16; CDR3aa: CASTMSRDLPSYEQYF
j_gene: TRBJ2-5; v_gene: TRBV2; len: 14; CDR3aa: CASLDRAAGETQYF
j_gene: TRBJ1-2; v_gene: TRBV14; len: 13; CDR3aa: CASSQVTAYGYTF
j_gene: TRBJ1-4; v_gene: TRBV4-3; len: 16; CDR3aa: CASSQVQGVTNEKLFF
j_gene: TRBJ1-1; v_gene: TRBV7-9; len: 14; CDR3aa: CASSFGSRATEAFF
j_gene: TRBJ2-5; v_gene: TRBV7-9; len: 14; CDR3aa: CASSARARQETQYF
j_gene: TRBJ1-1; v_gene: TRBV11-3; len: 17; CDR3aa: CASSTGGTGGSDTEAFF
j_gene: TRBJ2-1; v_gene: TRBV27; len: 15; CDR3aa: CASSLSGGPYNEQFF
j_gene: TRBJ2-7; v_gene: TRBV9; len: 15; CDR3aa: CASSVEGSSIYEQYF
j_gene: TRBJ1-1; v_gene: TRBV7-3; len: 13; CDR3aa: CASSLRMNTEAFF
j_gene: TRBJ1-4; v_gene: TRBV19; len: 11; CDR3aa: CASSEGEKLFF
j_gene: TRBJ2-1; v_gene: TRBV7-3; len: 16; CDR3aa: CASSLGLVVSYNEQFF
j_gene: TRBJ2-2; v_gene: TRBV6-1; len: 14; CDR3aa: CASRTGRSAGELFF
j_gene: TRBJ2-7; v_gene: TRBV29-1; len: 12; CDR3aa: CSVGAGGYEQYF
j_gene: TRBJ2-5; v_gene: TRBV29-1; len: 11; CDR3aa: CSGTVAETQYF
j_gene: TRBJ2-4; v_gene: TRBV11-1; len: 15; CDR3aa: CASSARPEVGNIQYF
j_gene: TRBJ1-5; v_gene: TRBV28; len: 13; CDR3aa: CASRALFGQPQHF
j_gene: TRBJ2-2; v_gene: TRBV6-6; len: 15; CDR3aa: CASSDRGPWDGELFF
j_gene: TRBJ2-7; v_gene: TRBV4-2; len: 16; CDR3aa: CASSQDTGGASYEQYF
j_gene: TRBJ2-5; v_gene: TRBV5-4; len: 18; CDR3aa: CASSLVRGLAGLEETQYF
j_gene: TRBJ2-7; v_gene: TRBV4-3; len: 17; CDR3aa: CASSQGSGTGYSYEQYF
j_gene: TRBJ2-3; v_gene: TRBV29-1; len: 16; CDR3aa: CSVESAASGIPDTQYF
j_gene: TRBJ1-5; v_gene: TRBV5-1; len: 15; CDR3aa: CASSLGTGGVQPQHF